This passage covers 12 T cell receptor beta chains from one sample sequenced in a study of blood T cell repertoires in COVID-19. TCRdb keeps only in-frame clones here, not all; method: immunoSEQ multiplex PCR. The sample has 250,000 to 350,000 clones, 75% to 95% seen once; the top ten hold approximately 7.5%. Sequencing input: peripheral blood. The receptor source for this set is a woman in her 30s with COVID-19, enrolled during active disease.

The chain employs TRBV5-1 and TRBJ1-1; 9 positions agree with TRBD1. The CDR3 consists of 14 residues. Germline lookup yields CDR1 SGHRS and CDR2 YFSETQ. The junction had 3 bases not matched to a gene; V was cut back by 5 bases and J by 1 base. The DNA of the CDR3 is TGCGCCAGCAGGTCGGGACAGGGGAACACTGAAGCTTTCTTT. This gives the protein CASRSGQGNTEAFF.

This clone has only a few counts. V usage is TRBV27 and J usage is TRBJ2-7; 8 bases map to TRBD1. This CDR3 is 15 amino acids long. V shed 6 bases, J shed 5 bases, and the junction held 12 bases outside the gene matches. The V gene's germline CDR1 is MNHEY and CDR2 SMNVEV (reference sequence). The CDR3 loop reads CASRSRTGNVHEQYF. The CDR3 DNA sequence: TGTGCCAGCAGGTCCCGGACAGGGAACGTCCACGAGCAGTACTTC.

The chain has TRBV29-1 and TRBJ2-3, with D possibly TRBD2 on 5 matching bases. There are 11 residues in the CDR3. V was trimmed by 7 bases and J by 5 bases, leaving 10 bases between them. CDR1 is SQVTM and CDR2 is ANQGSEA in the germline V gene. The CDR3 loop is CSELSEDTQYF. CDR3 nucleotide sequence: TGCAGCGAACTTAGCGAAGATACGCAGTATTTT.

The J gene is TRBJ1-2, the V gene TRBV6-5, with a possible D match to TRBD1 (6 bases). Germline loops: CDR1 MNHEY, CDR2 SVGAGI. The CDR3 extends over 13 amino acids. V was clipped by 3 bases and J by 6 bases, with 11 bases between them. The CDR3, as DNA: TGTGCCAGCAGTTATGCCAGGGGAAATGGCTACACCTTC. Translated, it gives CASSYARGNGYTF.

V gene TRBV30 combines with J gene TRBJ1-4, with 7 bases matching TRBD1. Germline lookup yields CDR1 GTSNPN and CDR2 SVGIG (reference sequence). The CDR3 extends over 14 amino acids. Trimming at V came to 5 bases and at J to 4 bases, leaving 7 bases not matched to a gene. The chain's CDR3 is CAWEGRGDNEKLFF. CDR3 DNA: TGTGCCTGGGAAGGCAGGGGGGATAATGAAAAACTGTTTTTT.

This clone was counted once. This chain connects TRBV3-1 (or the pseudogene TRBV3-2) to TRBJ2-5; tentatively, D is TRBD2 (6 bases). The CDR3 extends over 14 amino acids. Deletions cut 2 bases from V and 5 bases from J, with 12 bases between. The germline gives CDR1 LGHDT, CDR2 YNNKEL (reference sequence). Here the CDR3 reads CASSQRESGETQYF. Written as DNA, the CDR3 is TGTGCCAGCAGCCAACGGGAGTCCGGGGAGACCCAGTACTTC.

V usage is TRBV29-1 and J usage is TRBJ1-4; TRBD1 aligns across 9 bases. From germline, CDR1 is SQVTM and CDR2 ANQGSEA. Trimming cost V 5 bases and J 5 bases; bases outside gene matches: 3. The CDR3 is made up of 13 amino acids. The CDR3 region has the DNA TGCAGCGTTCGGACAGGGGCGAATGAAAAACTGTTTTTT. Its protein is CSVRTGANEKLFF.

The chain joins TRBV7-2 to TRBJ2-7, with a possible D match to TRBD1 (6 bases). The CDR3 spans 14 residues. Germline CDR1 and CDR2: SGHTA and FQGNSA. Deletions cut 5 bases from V and 0 bases from J, with 11 bases between. Written as DNA, the CDR3 is TGTGCCAGCAGCACAGACAGGTACTCCTACGAGCAGTACTTC. Translating gives CASSTDRYSYEQYF.

CDR3 loop: CASSPSTGGGDEKLFF. The CDR3 DNA reads TGTGCCAGCAGTCCGTCAACAGGGGGAGGGGATGAAAAACTGTTTTTT. The V call is TRBV28, the J call TRBJ1-4; 8 bases agree with TRBD1. The germline gives CDR1 MDHEN, CDR2 SYDVKM. The CDR3 runs to 16 residues. V lost 5 bases to trimming and J lost 6 bases; unmatched junction nucleotides: 11.

The V call is TRBV7-3, the J call TRBJ1-5; tentatively, D is TRBD1 (6 bases). Germline V CDR1 and CDR2: SGHTA, FQGTGA. The CDR3 sequence is 14 residues long. V lost 3 bases and J 7 bases, leaving 13 bases between the germline ends. The CDR3 protein is CASSFTGREQPQHF. The DNA of the CDR3 is TGTGCCAGCAGCTTTACAGGGCGAGAACAGCCCCAGCATTTT.

The table lists this clone with a count of one. The genes are TRBV5-5 and TRBJ1-3; D is uncertain. V was trimmed by 0 bases and J by 0 bases, leaving 13 bases between them. The CDR3 contains 17 residues. From germline, CDR1 is SGHKS and CDR2 YYEKEE (reference sequence). CDR3 sequence (DNA): TGTGCCAGCAGCTTGGAGCTGGTGTCGCTCTCTGGAAACACCATATATTTT. The encoded protein is CASSLELVSLSGNTIYF.

The chain has TRBV10-1 and TRBJ2-5; TRBD2 is a possible D gene (5 bases). The CDR3 runs to 13 residues. The V and J ends lost 5 bases and 5 bases respectively, with 12 bases between them. Germline CDR1 WNHNN, CDR2 SYGVQD (reference sequence). CDR3: CASSWRTGETQYF. CDR3 coding DNA: TGCGCCAGCAGTTGGCGAACGGGGGAGACCCAGTACTTC.